The entry below describes one T cell receptor (beta chain). This clonotype was seen a few times. The clone's antigen remains unknown. No base quality information exists; no much larger clone differs at one position. Sequencing used an Illumina NovaSeq 6000. Using 5'RACE with constant-segment primers, TCRalpha and TCRbeta cDNA libraries were constructed, with sample barcodes and unique molecular identifiers added in the process. RNA was extracted from every sample with Trizol reagent. Amplification of the libraries took two PCR steps, and the second step added a second sample barcode plus Illumina TruSeq adapters. Sequencing of the libraries was done on an Illumina NovaSeq, producing 2 x 150 bp paired-end reads. In the paper's pipeline: With migec v1.2.7, reads were demultiplexed and then collapsed into UMI-guided consensus sequences. Using mixcr v2.1.11, the UMI consensuses were aligned to TRA and TRB V and J templates and assembled into clonotypes. Clonotypes were classified as expanded or contracted when called significant by both edgeR and NoisET, with noise models trained on biological replicates. For edgeR calls, the cutoffs were a false discovery rate-adjusted p below 0.01 and a log2 fold-change threshold of 1. As an exploratory analysis of dynamics, PCA with hierarchical clustering was applied to max-normalized trajectories of the 1000 most abundant clonotypes. Each responding clone was given a CD4 or CD8 phenotype based on the CD4+ and CD8+ repertoires, which had been sequenced separately. TCRdb reprocessing: public reads trimmed at Q25 with fastp, clones called with MiXCR, in-frame beta chains kept. Duplicate CDR3 protein sequences are folded into a single record with the most common DNA and genes. V and J calls and clone size were set by TCRdb, not the authors. The sample includes more than 200,000 distinct CDR3 sequences, with approximately 16% observed a single time. The ten largest clones take up 3.5% of the sample.

The data derive from a study of T-cell memory formation after mild COVID-19 (dated by TCRdb to 2020 to 2023). Context from the whole study: Most TCR sequence clusters were specific to one of the two donors. T-cell clones expanding and contracting after mild COVID-19 in a couple of donors were tracked by longitudinal TCRalpha and TCRbeta repertoire sequencing. Two young, previously healthy adult volunteers made up the cohort, one male and one female. Broad study findings and their caveats: The study included only two mild cases, and larger cohorts that include severe cases with pre-infection samples were judged to be necessary. Some responding clones were detected in pre-infection memory, which suggested that pre-existing cross-reactive memory T cells had joined the SARS-CoV-2 response. The second-wave clones that peaked on day 37 were not confirmed to be SARS-CoV-2 specific. Contracting CD4+ clones turned up mainly in the CM and EM memory subsets, whereas EMRA was where CD8+ clones were enriched. Balanced CD4/CD8 phenotypes were observed for clones contracting from day 15 to 85, whereas a bias towards CD4+ was observed for a second wave of clones expanding from day 15 to 37.

Ficoll-Paque density gradient centrifugation was used to isolate PBMCs. The CDR3 spans 13 residues, from the cysteine through the phenylalanine. The DNA shown is the 39-base CDR3, in frame from base 1. Trimming costs V 5 bases and J 5 bases, and their ends lie 9 bases apart. The germline V gene (reference sequence) sets CDR1 to SEHNR and CDR2 to FQNEAQ. Recombination linked TRBV7-9 to TRBJ1-4, with the D gene too uncertain to name. The clonotype originates from a young man who had mild COVID-19 (a few samples of this study predate the infection). The sample titles of this study are shuffled in the database, so cell type and time point are left out; the donor was told from shared clones. Sequencing used PBMCs or a T cell subset sorted from them (not recorded which). The sequenced DNA: TGTGCCAGCAGCCCCGGGATGAATGAAAAACTGTTTTTT. Its amino acids are CASSPGMNEKLFF.